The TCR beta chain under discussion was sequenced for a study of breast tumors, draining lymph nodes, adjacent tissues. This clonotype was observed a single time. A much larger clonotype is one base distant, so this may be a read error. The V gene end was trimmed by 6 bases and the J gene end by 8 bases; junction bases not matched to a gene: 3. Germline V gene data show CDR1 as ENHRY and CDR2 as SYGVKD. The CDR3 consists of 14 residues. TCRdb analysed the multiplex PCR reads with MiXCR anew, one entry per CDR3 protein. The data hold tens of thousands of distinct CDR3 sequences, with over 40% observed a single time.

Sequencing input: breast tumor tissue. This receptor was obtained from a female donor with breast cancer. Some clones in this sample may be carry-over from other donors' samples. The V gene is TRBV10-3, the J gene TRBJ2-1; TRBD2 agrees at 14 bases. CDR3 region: CAIRPGLAGDEQFF. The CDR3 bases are TGTGCCATCAGGCCGGGACTAGCGGGAGATGAGCAGTTCTTC.